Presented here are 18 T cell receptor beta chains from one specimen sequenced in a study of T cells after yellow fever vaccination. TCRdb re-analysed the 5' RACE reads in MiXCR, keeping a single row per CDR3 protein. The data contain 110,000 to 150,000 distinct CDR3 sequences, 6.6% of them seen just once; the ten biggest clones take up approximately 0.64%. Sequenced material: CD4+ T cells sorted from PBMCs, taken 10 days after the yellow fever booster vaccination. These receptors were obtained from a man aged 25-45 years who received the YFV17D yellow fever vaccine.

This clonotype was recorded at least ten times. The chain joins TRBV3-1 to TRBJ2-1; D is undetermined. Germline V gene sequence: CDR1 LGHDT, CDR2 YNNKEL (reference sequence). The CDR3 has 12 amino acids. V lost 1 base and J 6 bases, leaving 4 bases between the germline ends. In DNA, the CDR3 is TGTGCCAGCAGCCAAGTCTCCAATGAGCAGTTCTTC. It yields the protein CASSQVSNEQFF.

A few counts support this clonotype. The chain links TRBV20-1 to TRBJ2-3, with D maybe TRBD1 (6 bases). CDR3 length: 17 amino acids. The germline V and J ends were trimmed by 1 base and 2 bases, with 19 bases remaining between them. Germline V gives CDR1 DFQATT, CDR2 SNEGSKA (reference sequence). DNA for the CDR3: TGCAGTGCTAGAGTTCGTAAAGGACAGCGAACCACAGATACGCAGTATTTT. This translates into CSARVRKGQRTTDTQYF.

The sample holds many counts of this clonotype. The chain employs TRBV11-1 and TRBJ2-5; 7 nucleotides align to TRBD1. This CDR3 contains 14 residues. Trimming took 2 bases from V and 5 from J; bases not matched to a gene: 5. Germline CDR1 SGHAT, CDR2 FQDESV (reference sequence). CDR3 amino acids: CASSLFEDRETQYF. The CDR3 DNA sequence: TGTGCCAGCAGCTTATTCGAGGACAGGGAGACCCAGTACTTC.

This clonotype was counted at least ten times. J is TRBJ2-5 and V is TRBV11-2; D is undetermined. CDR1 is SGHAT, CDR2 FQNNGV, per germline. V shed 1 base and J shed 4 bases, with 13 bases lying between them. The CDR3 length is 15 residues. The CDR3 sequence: CASSLVGSLGETQYF. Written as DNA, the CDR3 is TGTGCCAGCAGCTTAGTAGGCAGCCTCGGAGAGACCCAGTACTTC.

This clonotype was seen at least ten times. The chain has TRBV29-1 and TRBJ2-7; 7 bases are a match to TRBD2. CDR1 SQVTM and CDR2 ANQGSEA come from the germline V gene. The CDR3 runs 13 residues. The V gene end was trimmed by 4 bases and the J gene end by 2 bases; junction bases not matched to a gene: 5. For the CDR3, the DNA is TGCAGCGTTGTTGGCGGGAGCACCTACGAGCAGTACTTC. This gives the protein CSVVGGSTYEQYF.

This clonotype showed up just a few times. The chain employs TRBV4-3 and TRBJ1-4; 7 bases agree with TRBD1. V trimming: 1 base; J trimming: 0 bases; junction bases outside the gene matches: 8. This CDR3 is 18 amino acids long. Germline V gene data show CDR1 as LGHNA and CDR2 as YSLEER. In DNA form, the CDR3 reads TGCGCCAGCAGCCAAGTCGGGACAGTCGGTGCAACTAATGAAAAACTGTTTTTT. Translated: CASSQVGTVGATNEKLFF.

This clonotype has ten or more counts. The CDR3 loop is CASTLRGLAGRLAGELFF. CDR3 in DNA: TGTGCCAGCACTCTCAGGGGGCTAGCGGGAAGATTGGCCGGGGAGCTGTTTTTT. V and J are TRBV12-3 or TRBV12-4 and TRBJ2-2, with D possibly matching TRBD2 (9 bases). Trimming removed 7 bases from V and 6 bases from J, with 27 bases in between. The CDR3 runs 18 residues.

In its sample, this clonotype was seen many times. Written as DNA, the CDR3 is TGCAGTGCTACAGAGACAGGATTGGGTGGCTACACCTTC. Translated, it gives CSATETGLGGYTF. The J gene is TRBJ1-2, the V gene TRBV20-1; a possible D gene is TRBD1 (6 bases). CDR3 length equals 13 residues. CDR1 is DFQATT, CDR2 SNEGSKA, per germline (reference sequence). V lost 4 bases and J lost 7, with 16 bases in between.

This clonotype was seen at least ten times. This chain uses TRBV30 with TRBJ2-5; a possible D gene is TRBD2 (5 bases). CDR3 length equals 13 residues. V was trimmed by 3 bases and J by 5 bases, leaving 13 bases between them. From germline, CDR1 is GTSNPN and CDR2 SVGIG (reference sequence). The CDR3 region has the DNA TGTGCCTGGAGCGGACTGACTCGGGAGACCCAGTACTTC. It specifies CAWSGLTRETQYF.

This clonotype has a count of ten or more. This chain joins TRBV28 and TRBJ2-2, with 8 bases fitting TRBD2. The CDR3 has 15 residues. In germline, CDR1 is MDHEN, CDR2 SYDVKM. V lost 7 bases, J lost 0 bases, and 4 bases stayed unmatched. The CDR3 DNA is TGTGCCAGCACGGGAGGGTCTGCGAACACCGGGGAGCTGTTTTTT. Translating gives CASTGGSANTGELFF.

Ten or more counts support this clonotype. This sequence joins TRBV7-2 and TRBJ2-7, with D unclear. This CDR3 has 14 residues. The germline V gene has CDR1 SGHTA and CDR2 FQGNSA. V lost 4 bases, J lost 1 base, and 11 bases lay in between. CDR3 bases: TGTGCCAGCAGCTCCGACCCCTGGTCCTACGAGCAGTACTTC. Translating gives CASSSDPWSYEQYF.

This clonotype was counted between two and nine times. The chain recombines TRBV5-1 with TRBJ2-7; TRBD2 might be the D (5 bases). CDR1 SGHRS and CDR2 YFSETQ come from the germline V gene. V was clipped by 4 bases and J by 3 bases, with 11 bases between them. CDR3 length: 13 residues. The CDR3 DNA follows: TGCGCCAGCAGCCCCCTAGCAGACTACGAGCAGTACTTC. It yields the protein CASSPLADYEQYF.

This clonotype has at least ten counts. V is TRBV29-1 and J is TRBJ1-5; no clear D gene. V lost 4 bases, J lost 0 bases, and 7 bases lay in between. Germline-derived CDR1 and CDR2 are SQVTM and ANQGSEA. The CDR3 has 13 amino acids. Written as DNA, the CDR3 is TGCAGCGTTGCGGAGAATAGCAATCAGCCCCAGCATTTT. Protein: CSVAENSNQPQHF.

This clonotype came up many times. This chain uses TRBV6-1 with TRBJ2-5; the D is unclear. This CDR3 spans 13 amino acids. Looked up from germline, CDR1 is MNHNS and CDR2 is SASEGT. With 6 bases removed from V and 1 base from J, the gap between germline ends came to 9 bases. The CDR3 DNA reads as TGTGCCAGCAGAAGACTCCCCCAAGAGACCCAGTACTTC. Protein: CASRRLPQETQYF.

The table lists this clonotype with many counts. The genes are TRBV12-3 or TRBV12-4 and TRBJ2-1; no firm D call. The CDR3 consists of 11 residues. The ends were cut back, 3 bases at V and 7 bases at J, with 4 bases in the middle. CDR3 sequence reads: CASSFLNEQFF. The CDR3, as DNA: TGTGCCAGCAGTTTTTTGAATGAGCAGTTCTTC.

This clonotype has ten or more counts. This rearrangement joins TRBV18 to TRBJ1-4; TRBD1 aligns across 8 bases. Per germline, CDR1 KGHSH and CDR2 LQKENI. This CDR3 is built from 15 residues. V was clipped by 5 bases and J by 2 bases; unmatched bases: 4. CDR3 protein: CASSSQGATNEKLFF. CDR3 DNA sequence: TGTGCCAGCTCATCCCAGGGGGCGACTAATGAAAAACTGTTTTTT.

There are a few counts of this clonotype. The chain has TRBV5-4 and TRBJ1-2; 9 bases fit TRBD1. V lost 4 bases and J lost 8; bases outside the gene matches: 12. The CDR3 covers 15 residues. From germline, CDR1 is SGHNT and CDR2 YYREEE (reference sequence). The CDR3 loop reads CASSPTTDRGDGYTF. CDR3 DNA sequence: TGTGCCAGCAGCCCCACAACGGACAGGGGTGACGGCTACACCTTC.

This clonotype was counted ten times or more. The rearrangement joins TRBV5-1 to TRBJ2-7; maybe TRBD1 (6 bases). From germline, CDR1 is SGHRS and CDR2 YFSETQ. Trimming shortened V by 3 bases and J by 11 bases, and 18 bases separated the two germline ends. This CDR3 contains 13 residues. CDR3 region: CASSSTRDKKEYF. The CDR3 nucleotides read TGCGCCAGCAGCTCGACCCGGGACAAGAAGGAGTACTTC.